This record concerns one T cell receptor beta chain sequence. The antigen is not known. Unique molecular identifiers tagged the TCR beta cDNA libraries. MiXCR, run by TCRdb on the PCR reads, gives a single entry per CDR3 protein. The repertoire holds some 450,000 distinct CDR3 sequences, roughly 46% seen once, with 9% to 14% in the top ten. The sample is drawn from a study of post-analysis software for immune sequencing data. This CDR3 is 16 amino acids long. Trimming removed 4 bases from V and 5 bases from J; junction bases left unmatched: 9. Germline values: CDR1 MNHEY, CDR2 SVGEGT. Broader study findings: Several TRBV segments occurring more often in patients than controls included TRBV5-6, TRBV5-1 and TRBV20-1.

The sequenced material came from blood. The J gene is TRBJ1-2, the V gene TRBV6-2 or TRBV6-3; 11 positions match TRBD1. The clonotype comes from a girl aged 5-17 years with multiple sclerosis. In DNA, the CDR3 is TGTGCCAGCAGTTCGGACAGGGGGCGAAAGAATTATGGCTACACCTTC. Translating gives CASSSDRGRKNYGYTF.